Listed here are 17 T cell receptor beta chains from one sample, sequenced in a study of blood T cell repertoires in COVID-19. TCRdb keeps only in-frame clones here, not all; method: immunoSEQ multiplex PCR. This sample yields some 50,000 clones, of which about 83% are seen a single time; approximately 3.9% belongs to the top ten. Sequencing was performed on peripheral blood. The origin of the receptors is a man in his fifties or sixties with acute or convalescent COVID-19.

The chain combines TRBV6-1 with TRBJ1-5; 9 bases align to TRBD1. CDR3 length: 15 residues. After removal of 2 bases from V and 7 bases from J, the junction contained 6 bases not matched to a gene. Germline CDR1 reads MNHNS; CDR2 reads SASEGT. CDR3 protein: CASSELGQGSQPQHF. DNA of the CDR3: TGTGCCAGCAGTGAATTGGGACAGGGATCCCAGCCCCAGCATTTT.

The chain recombines TRBV4-2 with TRBJ1-5; possibly TRBD1 for D (5 bases). This CDR3 is 19 amino acids long. V was shortened by 1 base and J by 3 bases, with 22 bases between the two germline ends. Germline V lookup: CDR1 LGHNA, CDR2 YNFKEQ. This CDR3 is CASSQGPAPGRGFNQPQHF. CDR3 coding DNA: TGTGCCAGCAGCCAAGGACCGGCTCCGGGGAGGGGTTTCAATCAGCCCCAGCATTTT.

The chain uses TRBV12-3 or TRBV12-4 and TRBJ1-1; TRBD1 might be the D (5 bases). CDR3 length equals 13 residues. Between the trimmed V and J ends, which lost 3 bases and 3 bases, there was a span of 8 bases. For the CDR3, the DNA is TGTGCCAGCAGTTTGATGACAGACACTGAAGCTTTCTTT. It specifies CASSLMTDTEAFF.

This chain joins TRBV5-1 and TRBJ2-5; 10 bases are a match to TRBD2. Germline CDR1 is SGHRS and CDR2 is YFSETQ. J gave up 4 bases and V 5 bases, and 11 bases lay outside the gene matches. The CDR3 spans 16 residues. The CDR3 here is CASRVAGGPTSETQYF. DNA for the CDR3: TGCGCCAGCAGAGTAGCGGGAGGTCCTACCTCAGAGACCCAGTACTTC.

This clone was counted once. The gene calls are TRBV7-2 and TRBJ2-7, with D tentatively TRBD1 (5 bases). This CDR3 is 16 amino acids long. CDR1 is SGHTA and CDR2 is FQGNSA in the germline V gene. The V end was cut by 2 bases, the J end by 3 bases, with 17 bases between. The DNA for the CDR3 is TGTGCCAGCAGCTTAAGGGCTTCAGGGATCAACTACGAGCAGTACTTC. Translated, it gives CASSLRASGINYEQYF.

This clone was detected only once. J is TRBJ2-5 and V is TRBV3-1 (or the pseudogene TRBV3-2), with D possibly being TRBD2 (7 bases). Germline CDR1 reads LGHDT; CDR2 reads YNNKEL (reference sequence). Trimming left V 6 bases short and J 5 bases short, with 25 bases between. CDR3 length: 17 residues. This chain's CDR3 is CASSSLEGGPLSETQYF. CDR3 in DNA: TGTGCCAGCAGTTCTTTGGAGGGGGGGCCTTTGTCCGAGACCCAGTACTTC.

This clone showed up just once. This chain uses TRBV6-6 with TRBJ1-4, with 9 bases matching TRBD1. The germline gives CDR1 MNHNY, CDR2 SVGAGI (reference sequence). The CDR3 is made up of 17 amino acids. V shed 5 bases and J 5 bases; nucleotides not matched to a gene: 12. The DNA for the CDR3 is TGTGCCAGCAGTCCAACTCTAACAGGGGGCAGAAATGAAAAACTGTTTTTT. As protein: CASSPTLTGGRNEKLFF.

The chain couples TRBV6-5 to TRBJ2-1, with 9 bases aligning to TRBD2. V was clipped by 2 bases and J by 5 bases; unmatched bases: 1. CDR1 MNHEY and CDR2 SVGAGI come from the germline V gene. There are 14 residues in the CDR3. The CDR3 DNA sequence: TGTGCCAGCAGTTACGAGCGGGGGGACAATGAGCAGTTCTTC. It translates to CASSYERGDNEQFF.

The chain carries TRBV29-1 and TRBJ2-2; TRBD2 agrees at 13 bases. Germline-derived CDR1 and CDR2 are SQVTM and ANQGSEA. The CDR3 has 16 amino acids. J gave up 0 bases and V 8 bases, and 6 bases lay outside the gene matches. Here the CDR3 DNA reads TGCAGCTTTTTACTAGCGGGAGGGCCGAACACCGGGGAGCTGTTTTTT. Its protein product is CSFLLAGGPNTGELFF.

The V call is TRBV3-1 (or the pseudogene TRBV3-2), the J call TRBJ1-1; unclear D gene. Germline-derived CDR1 and CDR2 are LGHDT and YNNKEL (reference sequence). The CDR3 spans 13 residues. Trimming pared 1 base from V and 1 base from J, leaving 4 bases between. Here the CDR3 reads CASSQGENTEAFF. Written as DNA, the CDR3 is TGTGCCAGCAGCCAAGGAGAGAACACTGAAGCTTTCTTT.

This clone has only one observation. The V and J genes are TRBV29-1 and TRBJ1-4, with a weak D call TRBD1 (5 bases). The germline gives CDR1 SQVTM, CDR2 ANQGSEA. This CDR3 has 13 amino acids. With 8 bases removed from V and 8 bases from J, the gap between germline ends came to 18 bases. The CDR3 is CSSVVAGSEKLFF. CDR3 DNA: TGCAGCTCCGTAGTGGCAGGGTCGGAAAAACTGTTTTTT.

This clone was picked up one time. This chain connects TRBV5-4 to TRBJ1-1; 12 bases are shared with TRBD1. The V gene's germline CDR1 is SGHNT and CDR2 YYREEE (reference sequence). V dropped 4 bases and J dropped 4; count of bases not matched to a gene: 8. The length of the CDR3 is 16 residues. In DNA form, the CDR3 reads TGTGCCAGCAGCATCGGGACAGGGGGCTTTGGCACTGAAGCTTTCTTT. Residues: CASSIGTGGFGTEAFF.

By sample fraction, this clone is medium-sized. The chain recombines TRBV4-1 with TRBJ2-7, with D perhaps matching TRBD2 (6 bases). Trimming shortened V by 4 bases and J by 6 bases, and 16 bases separated the two germline ends. Germline V gives CDR1 MGHRA, CDR2 YSYEKL. The CDR3 extends over 14 amino acids. The CDR3 coding sequence is TGCGCCAGCAGCCTTGGGACTTTAGGAGGCGAGCAGTACTTC. It translates to CASSLGTLGGEQYF.

This sequence joins TRBV7-9 and TRBJ1-6; TRBD1 might be the D (5 bases). The V end was cut by 6 bases, the J end by 10 bases, with 19 bases between. The V gene's germline CDR1 is SEHNR and CDR2 FQNEAQ (reference sequence). This CDR3 region has 15 residues. The CDR3 region is CASSYKGQGNSPLHF. CDR3 in DNA: TGTGCCAGCAGTTATAAGGGGCAGGGAAACTCACCCCTCCACTTT.

V and J are TRBV7-6 and TRBJ2-1; the match to TRBD2 covers 7 bases. Germline CDR1 and CDR2: SGHVS and FNYEAQ. The CDR3 has 15 amino acids. Losses at the gene ends were 2 bases for V and 12 bases for J; bases not matched to a gene: 13. In nucleotides, the CDR3 is TGTGCCAGCAGCTTAACGGCGGGAGCGGTGGGTGGGCAGTTCTTC. Translation: CASSLTAGAVGGQFF.

V gene TRBV6-5 combines with J gene TRBJ1-5, with 12 bases matching TRBD1. This CDR3 is 14 amino acids long. V shed 6 bases, J shed 6 bases, and the junction held 3 bases outside the gene matches. Germline V gene sequence: CDR1 MNHEY, CDR2 SVGAGI. CDR3 DNA sequence: TGTGCCAGCAGGGGGACAGGGGGCGGTCAGCCCCAGCATTTT. As protein: CASRGTGGGQPQHF.

The chain employs TRBV6-5 and TRBJ2-3; unclear D gene. Germline assignment: CDR1 MNHEY and CDR2 SVGAGI. The CDR3 extends over 11 amino acids. V lost 0 bases and J lost 10, with 5 bases in between. The CDR3, as DNA: TGTGCCAGCAGTTACTCTCGGGCGCAGTATTTT. Translated, it gives CASSYSRAQYF.